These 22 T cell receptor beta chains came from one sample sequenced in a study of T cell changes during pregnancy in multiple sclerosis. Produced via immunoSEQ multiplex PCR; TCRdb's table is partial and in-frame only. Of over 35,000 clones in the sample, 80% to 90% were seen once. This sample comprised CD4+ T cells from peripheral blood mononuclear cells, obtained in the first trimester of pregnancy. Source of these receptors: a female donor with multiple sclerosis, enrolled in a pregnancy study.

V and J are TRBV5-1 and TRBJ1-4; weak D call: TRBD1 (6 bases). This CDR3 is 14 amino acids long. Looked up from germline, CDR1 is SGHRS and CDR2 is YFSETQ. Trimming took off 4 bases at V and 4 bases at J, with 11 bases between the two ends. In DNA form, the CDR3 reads TGCGCCAGCAGCGTCTGGACAGATAATGAAAAACTGTTTTTT. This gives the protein CASSVWTDNEKLFF.

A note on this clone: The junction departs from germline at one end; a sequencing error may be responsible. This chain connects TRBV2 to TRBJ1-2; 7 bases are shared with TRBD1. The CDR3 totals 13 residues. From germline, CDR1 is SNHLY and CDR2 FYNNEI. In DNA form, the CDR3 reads TGTGCCAGCAGAGAAGGGACAGACTATGGCTACACCTTC. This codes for CASREGTDYGYTF.

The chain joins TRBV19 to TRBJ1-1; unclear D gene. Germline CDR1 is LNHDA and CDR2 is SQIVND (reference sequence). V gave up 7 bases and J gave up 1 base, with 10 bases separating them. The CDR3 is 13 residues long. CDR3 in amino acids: CASNPRQNTEAFF. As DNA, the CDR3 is TGTGCCAGTAACCCAAGACAGAACACTGAAGCTTTCTTT.

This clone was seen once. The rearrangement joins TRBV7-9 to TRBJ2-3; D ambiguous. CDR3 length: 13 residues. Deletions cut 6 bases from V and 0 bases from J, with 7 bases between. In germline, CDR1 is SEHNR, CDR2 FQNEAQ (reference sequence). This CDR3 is CASRPTSTDTQYF. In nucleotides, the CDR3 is TGTGCCAGCAGACCGACTAGCACAGATACGCAGTATTTT.

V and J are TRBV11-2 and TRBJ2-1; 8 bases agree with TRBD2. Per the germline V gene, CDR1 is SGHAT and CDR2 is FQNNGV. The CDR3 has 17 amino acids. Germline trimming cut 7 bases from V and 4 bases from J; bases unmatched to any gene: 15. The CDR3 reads CASKQGWAGGHYNEQFF. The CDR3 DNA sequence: TGTGCCAGCAAACAGGGATGGGCGGGAGGACATTACAATGAGCAGTTCTTC.

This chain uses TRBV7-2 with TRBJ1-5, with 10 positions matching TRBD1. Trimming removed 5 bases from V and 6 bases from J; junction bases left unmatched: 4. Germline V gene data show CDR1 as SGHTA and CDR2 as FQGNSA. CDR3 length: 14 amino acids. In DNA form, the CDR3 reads TGTGCCAGCAGCCCGGACAGGGGGAGTCAGCCCCAGCATTTT. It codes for CASSPDRGSQPQHF.

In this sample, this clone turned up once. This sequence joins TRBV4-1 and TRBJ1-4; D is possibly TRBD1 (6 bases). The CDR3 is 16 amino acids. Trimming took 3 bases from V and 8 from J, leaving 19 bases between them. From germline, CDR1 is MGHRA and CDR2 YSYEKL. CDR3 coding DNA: TGCGCCAGCAGCCACTCCGAGGGGGAGTTGGGGGAAAAACTGTTTTTT. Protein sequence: CASSHSEGELGEKLFF.

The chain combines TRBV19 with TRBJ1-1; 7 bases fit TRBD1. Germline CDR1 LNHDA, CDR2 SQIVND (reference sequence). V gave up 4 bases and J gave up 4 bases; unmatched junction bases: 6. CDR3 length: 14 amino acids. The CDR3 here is CASSNRGYSTEAFF. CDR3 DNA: TGTGCCAGTAGTAACAGGGGTTATAGCACTGAAGCTTTCTTT. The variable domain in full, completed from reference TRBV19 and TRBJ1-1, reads DGGITQSPKYLFRKEGQNVTLSCEQNLNHDAMYWYRQDPGQGLRLIYYSQIVNDFQKGDIAEGYSVSREKKESFPLTVTSAQKNPTAFYLCASSNRGYSTEAFFGQGTRLTVV.

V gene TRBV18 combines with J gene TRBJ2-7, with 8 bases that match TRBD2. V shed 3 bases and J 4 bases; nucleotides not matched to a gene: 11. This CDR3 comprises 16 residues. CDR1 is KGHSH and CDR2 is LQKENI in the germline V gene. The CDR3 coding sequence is TGTGCCAGCTCACCCCCGGGGGGGGGCCTGCGGTACGAGCAGTACTTC. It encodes CASSPPGGGLRYEQYF. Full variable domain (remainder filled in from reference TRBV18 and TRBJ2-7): NAGVMQNPRHLVRRRGQEARLRCSPMKGHSHVYWYRQLPEEGLKFMVYLQKENIIDESGMPKERFSAEFPKEGPSILRIQQVVRGDSAAYFCASSPPGGGLRYEQYFGPGTRLTVT.

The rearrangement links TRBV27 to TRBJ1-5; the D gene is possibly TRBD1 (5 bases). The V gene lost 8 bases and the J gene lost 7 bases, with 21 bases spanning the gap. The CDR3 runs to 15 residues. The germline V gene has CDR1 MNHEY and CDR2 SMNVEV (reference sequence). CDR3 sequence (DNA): TGTGCCAGCCAAAAAACAGGAAAGGGTGTCCAGCCCCAGCATTTT. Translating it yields CASQKTGKGVQPQHF.

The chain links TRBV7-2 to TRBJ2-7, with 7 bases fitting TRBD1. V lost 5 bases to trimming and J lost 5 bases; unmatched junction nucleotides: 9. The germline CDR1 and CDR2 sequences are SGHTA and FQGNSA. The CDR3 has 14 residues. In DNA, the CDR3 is TGTGCCAGCAGCCGGGCGACAGGGCAGGACGAGCAGTACTTC. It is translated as CASSRATGQDEQYF.

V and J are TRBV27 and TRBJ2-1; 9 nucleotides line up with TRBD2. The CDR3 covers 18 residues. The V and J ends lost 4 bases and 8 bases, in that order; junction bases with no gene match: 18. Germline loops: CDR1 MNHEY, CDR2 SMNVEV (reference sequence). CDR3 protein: CASSSPIRVRGRAYEQFF. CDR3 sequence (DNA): TGTGCCAGCAGTTCCCCCATCCGGGTTCGCGGGAGGGCCTATGAGCAGTTCTTC.

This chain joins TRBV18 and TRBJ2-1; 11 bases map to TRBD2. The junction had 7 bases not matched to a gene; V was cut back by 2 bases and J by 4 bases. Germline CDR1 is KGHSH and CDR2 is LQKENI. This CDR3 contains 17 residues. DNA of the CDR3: TGTGCCAGCTCACCAGGATTCCTAGCGGGGGGATACAATGAGCAGTTCTTC. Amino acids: CASSPGFLAGGYNEQFF.

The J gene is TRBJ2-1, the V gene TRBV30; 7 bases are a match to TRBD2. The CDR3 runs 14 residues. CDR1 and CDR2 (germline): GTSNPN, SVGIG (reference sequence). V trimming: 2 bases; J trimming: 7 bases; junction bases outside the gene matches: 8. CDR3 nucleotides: TGTGCCTGGAGTATGGAGCGGGAATGGAATGAGCAGTTCTTC. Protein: CAWSMEREWNEQFF.

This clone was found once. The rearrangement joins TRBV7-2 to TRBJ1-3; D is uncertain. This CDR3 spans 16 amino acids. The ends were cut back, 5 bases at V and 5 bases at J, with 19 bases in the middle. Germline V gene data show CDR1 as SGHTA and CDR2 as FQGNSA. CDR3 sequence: CASSPFGGKERNTIYF. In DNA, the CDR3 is TGTGCCAGCAGCCCTTTCGGCGGAAAAGAAAGAAACACCATATATTTT. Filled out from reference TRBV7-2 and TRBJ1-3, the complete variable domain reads GAGVSQSPSNKVTEKGKDVELRCDPISGHTALYWYRQSLGQGLEFLIYFQGNSAPDKSGLPSDRFSAERTGGSVSTLTIQRTQQEDSAVYLCASSPFGGKERNTIYFGEGSWLTVV.

In DNA form, the CDR3 reads TGCAGCGGAGGGGAGGTCGGCACTGAAGCTTTCTTT. This sequence encodes CSGGEVGTEAFF. J is TRBJ1-1 and V is TRBV29-1; TRBD1 is a possible D gene (5 bases). V was pared by 7 bases and J by 4 bases, with 13 bases between. Looked up from germline, CDR1 is SQVTM and CDR2 is ANQGSEA. This CDR3 contains 12 residues. The full variable domain, rest sourced from reference TRBV29-1 and TRBJ1-1, is SAVISQKPSRDICQRGTSLTIQCQVDSQVTMMFWYRQQPGQSLTLIATANQGSEATYESGFVIDKFPISRPNLTFSTLTVSNMSPEDSSIYLCSGGEVGTEAFFGQGTRLTVV.

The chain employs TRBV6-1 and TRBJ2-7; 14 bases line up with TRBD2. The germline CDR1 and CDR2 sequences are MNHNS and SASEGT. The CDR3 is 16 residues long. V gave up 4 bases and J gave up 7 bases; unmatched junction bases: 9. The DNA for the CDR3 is TGTGCCAGCAGTGCCCGACTAGCGGGAGGGCCGGGTGAGCAGTACTTC. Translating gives CASSARLAGGPGEQYF.

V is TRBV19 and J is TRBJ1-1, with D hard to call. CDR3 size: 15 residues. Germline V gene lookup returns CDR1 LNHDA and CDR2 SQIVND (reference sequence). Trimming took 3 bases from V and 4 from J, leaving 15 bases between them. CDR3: CASSMNTIGSTEAFF. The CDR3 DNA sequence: TGTGCCAGTAGTATGAACACAATCGGGAGCACTGAAGCTTTCTTT.

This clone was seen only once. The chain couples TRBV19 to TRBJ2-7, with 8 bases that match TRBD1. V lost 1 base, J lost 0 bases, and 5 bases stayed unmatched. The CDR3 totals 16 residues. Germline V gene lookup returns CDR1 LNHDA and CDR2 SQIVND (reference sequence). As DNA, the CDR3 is TGTGCCAGTAGTATAGGAGGGACAGGCGGCTCCTACGAGCAGTACTTC. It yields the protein CASSIGGTGGSYEQYF.

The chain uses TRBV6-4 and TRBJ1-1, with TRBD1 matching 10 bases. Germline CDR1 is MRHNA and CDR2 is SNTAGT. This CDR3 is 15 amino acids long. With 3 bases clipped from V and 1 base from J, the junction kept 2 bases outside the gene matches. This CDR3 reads CASSEGTGANTEAFF. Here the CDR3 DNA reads TGTGCCAGCAGTGAAGGGACAGGGGCGAACACTGAAGCTTTCTTT.

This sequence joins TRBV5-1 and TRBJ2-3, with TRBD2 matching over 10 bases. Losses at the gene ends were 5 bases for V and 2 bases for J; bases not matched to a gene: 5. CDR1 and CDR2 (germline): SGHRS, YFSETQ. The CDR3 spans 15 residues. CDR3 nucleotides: TGCGCCAGCAGTCTAGCGGGAGCGTCCACAGATACGCAGTATTTT. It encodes CASSLAGASTDTQYF.

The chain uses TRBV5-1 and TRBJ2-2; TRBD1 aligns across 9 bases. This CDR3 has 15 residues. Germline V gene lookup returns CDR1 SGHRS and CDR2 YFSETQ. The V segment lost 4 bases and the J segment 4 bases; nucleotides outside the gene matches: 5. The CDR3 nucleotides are TGCGCCAGCAGCCTACAGGGGGCGCGCACCGGGGAGCTGTTTTTT. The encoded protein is CASSLQGARTGELFF.